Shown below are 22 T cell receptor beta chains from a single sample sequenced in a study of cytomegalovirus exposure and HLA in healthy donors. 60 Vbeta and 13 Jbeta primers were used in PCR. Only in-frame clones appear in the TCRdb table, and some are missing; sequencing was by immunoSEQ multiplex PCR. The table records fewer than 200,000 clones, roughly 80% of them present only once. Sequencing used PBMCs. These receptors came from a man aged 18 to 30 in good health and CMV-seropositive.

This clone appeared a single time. CDR3 sequence: CASSVGWLGSGELFF. In DNA, the CDR3 is TGTGCCAGCAGCGTTGGCTGGCTTGGTTCCGGGGAGCTGTTTTTT. The chain is built from TRBV9 and TRBJ2-2; D is uncertain. This CDR3 spans 15 amino acids. Germline CDR1 SGDLS, CDR2 YYNGEE. V was clipped by 2 bases and J by 6 bases, with 14 bases between them.

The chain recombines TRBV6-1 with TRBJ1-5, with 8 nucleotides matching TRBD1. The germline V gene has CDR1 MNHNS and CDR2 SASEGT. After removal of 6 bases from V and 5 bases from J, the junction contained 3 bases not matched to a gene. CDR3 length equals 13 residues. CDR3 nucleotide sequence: TGTGCCAGCAGCCTACAGGGGGATCAGCCCCAGCATTTT. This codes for CASSLQGDQPQHF.

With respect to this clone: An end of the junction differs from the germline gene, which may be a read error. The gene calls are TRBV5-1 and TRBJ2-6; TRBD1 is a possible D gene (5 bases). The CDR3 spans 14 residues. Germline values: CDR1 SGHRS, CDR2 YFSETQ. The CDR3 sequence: CASSRTSGANGLTF. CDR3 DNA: TGCGCCAGCAGCCGGACCTCTGGGGCCAACGGCCTGACTTTC.

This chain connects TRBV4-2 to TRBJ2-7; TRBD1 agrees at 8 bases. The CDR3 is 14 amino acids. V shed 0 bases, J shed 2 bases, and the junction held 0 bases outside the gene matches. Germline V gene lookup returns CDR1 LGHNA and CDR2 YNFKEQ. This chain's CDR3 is CASSQEQGAYEQYF. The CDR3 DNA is TGTGCCAGCAGCCAAGAACAGGGGGCCTACGAGCAGTACTTC.

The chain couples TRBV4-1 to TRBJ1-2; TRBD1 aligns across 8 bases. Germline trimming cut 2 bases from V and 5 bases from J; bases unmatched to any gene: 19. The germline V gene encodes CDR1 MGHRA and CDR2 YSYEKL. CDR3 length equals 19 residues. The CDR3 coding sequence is TGCGCCAGCAGCCAACATTTCAGAGGGGAGGGACAGGTGATTTATGGCTACACCTTC. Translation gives CASSQHFRGEGQVIYGYTF.

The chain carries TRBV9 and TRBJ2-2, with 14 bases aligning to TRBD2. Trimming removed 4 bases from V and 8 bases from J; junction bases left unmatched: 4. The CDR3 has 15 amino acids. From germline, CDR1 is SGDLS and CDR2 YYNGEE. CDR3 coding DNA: TGTGCCAGCAGCCGACTAGCGGGGGGGCATGGGGAGCTGTTTTTT. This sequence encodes CASSRLAGGHGELFF.

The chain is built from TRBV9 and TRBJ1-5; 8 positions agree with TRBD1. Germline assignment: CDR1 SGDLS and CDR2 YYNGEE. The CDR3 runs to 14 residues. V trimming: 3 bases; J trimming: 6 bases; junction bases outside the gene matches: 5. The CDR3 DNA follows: TGTGCCAGCAGCGCCGACAGGGGCAGTCAGCCCCAGCATTTT. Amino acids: CASSADRGSQPQHF.

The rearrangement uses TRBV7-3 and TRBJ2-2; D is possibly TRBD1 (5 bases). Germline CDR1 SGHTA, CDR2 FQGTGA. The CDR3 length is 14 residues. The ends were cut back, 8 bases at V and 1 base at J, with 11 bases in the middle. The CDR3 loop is CASGARRNTGELFF. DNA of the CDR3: TGTGCCAGCGGGGCTAGGCGGAACACCGGGGAGCTGTTTTTT.

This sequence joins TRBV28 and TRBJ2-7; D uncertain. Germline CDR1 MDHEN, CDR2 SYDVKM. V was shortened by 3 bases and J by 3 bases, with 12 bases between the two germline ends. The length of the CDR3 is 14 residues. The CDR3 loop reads CASSFRSTLYEQYF. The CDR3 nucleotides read TGTGCCAGCAGTTTTAGGTCGACACTCTACGAGCAGTACTTC.

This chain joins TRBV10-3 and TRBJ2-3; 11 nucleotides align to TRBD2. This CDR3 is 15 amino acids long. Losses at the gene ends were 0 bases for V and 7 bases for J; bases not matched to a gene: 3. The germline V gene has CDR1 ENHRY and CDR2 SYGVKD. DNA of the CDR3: TGTGCCATCAGTGAGTCCACTAGCGGGAGAAATACGCAGTATTTT. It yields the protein CAISESTSGRNTQYF.

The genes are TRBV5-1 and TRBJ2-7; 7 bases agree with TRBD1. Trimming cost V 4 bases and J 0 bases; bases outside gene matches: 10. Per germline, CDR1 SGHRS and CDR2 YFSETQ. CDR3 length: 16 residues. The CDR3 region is CASSKTGTESSYEQYF. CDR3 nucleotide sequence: TGCGCCAGCAGCAAGACCGGGACAGAGAGCTCCTACGAGCAGTACTTC.

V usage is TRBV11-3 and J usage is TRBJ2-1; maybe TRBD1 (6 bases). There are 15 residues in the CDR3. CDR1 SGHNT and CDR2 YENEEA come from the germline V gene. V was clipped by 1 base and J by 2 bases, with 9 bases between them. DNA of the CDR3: TGTGCCAGCAGCTTAGGGGACATCGCCTACAATGAGCAGTTCTTC. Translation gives CASSLGDIAYNEQFF.

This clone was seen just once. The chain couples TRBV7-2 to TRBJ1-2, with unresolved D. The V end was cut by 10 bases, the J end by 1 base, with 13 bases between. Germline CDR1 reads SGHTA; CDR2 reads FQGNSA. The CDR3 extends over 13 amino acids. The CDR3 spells CATSPAGNYGYTF. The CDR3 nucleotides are TGTGCCACCTCCCCCGCGGGTAACTATGGCTACACCTTC.

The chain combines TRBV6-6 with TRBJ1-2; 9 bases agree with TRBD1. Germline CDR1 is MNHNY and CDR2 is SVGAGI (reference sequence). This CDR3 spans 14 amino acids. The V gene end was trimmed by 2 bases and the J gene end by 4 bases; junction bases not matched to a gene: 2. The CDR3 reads CASSYLDRGYGYTF. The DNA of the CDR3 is TGTGCCAGCAGTTACCTGGACAGGGGCTATGGCTACACCTTC.

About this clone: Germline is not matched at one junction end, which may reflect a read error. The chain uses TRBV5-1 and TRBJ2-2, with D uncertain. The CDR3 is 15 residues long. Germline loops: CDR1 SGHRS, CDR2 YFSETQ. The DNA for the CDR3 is TGCGCCAGCAGCTTGGAAGGCGGTGCCACCAGGGAGCTGTTTTTT. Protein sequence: CASSLEGGATRELFF.

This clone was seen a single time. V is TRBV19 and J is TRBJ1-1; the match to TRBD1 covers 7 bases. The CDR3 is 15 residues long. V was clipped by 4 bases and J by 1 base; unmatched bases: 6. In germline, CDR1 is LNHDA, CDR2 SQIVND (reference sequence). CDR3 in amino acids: CASSKPGTANTEAFF. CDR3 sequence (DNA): TGTGCCAGTAGTAAACCCGGGACAGCGAACACTGAAGCTTTCTTT.

CDR3 in DNA: TGTGCCAGCAGCGCCCACCGGGACAGGGGCTACGAGCAGTACTTC. Its protein product is CASSAHRDRGYEQYF. The chain carries TRBV9 and TRBJ2-7, with 10 bases aligning to TRBD1. The V and J ends lost 3 bases and 3 bases, in that order; junction bases with no gene match: 6. The CDR3 totals 15 residues. The germline CDR1 and CDR2 sequences are SGDLS and YYNGEE.

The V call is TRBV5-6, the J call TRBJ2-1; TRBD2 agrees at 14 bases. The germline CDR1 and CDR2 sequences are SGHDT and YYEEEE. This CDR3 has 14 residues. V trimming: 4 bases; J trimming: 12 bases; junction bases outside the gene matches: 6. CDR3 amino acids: CASSQTSGGAGQFF. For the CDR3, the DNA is TGTGCCAGCAGCCAGACTAGCGGGGGGGCGGGGCAGTTCTTC.

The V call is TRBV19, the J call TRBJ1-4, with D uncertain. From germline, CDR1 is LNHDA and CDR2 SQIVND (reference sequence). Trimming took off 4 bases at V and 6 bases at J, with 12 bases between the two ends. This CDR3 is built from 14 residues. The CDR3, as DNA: TGTGCCAGTAGTAGGACTGGGGAATATGAAAAACTGTTTTTT. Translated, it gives CASSRTGEYEKLFF.

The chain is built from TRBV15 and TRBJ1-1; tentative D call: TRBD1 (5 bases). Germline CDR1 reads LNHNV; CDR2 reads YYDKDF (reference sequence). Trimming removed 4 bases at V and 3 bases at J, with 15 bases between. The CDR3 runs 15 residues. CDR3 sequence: CATSTRYQGDTEAFF. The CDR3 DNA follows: TGTGCCACCAGCACCCGGTATCAGGGTGACACTGAAGCTTTCTTT.

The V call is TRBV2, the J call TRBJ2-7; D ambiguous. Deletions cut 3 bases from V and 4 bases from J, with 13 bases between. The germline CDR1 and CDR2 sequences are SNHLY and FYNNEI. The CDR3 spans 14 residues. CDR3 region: CASSESVMPYEQYF. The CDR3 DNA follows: TGTGCCAGCAGTGAGTCAGTAATGCCGTACGAGCAGTACTTC.

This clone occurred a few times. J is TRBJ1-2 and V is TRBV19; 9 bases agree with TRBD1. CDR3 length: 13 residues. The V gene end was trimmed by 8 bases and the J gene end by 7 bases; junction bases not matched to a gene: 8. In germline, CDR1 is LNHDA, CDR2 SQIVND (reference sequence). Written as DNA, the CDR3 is TGTGCCAGTCGAACAGGGGGCGCGAGTGGCTACACCTTC. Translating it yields CASRTGGASGYTF.